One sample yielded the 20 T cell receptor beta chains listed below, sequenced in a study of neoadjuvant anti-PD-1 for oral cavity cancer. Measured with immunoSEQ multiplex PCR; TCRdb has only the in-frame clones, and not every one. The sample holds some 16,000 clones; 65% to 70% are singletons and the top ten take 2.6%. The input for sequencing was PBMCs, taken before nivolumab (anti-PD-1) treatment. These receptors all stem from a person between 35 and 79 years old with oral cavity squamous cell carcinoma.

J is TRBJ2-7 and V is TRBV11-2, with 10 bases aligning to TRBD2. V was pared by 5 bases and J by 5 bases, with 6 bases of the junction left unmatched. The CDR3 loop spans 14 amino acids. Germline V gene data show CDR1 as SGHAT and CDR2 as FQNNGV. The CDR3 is CASSPPSGRNEQYF. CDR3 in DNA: TGTGCCAGCAGCCCGCCTAGCGGGAGAAACGAGCAGTACTTC.

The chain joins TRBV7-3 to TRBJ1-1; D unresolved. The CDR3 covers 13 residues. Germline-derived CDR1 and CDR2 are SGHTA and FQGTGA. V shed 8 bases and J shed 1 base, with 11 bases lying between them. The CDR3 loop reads CASSRVPNTEAFF. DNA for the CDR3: TGTGCCAGCTCTCGGGTCCCGAACACTGAAGCTTTCTTT.

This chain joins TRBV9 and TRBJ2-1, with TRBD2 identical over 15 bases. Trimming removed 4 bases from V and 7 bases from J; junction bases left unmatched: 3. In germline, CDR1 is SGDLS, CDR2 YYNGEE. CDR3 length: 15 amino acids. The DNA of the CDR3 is TGTGCCAGCAGCCCGGGACTAGCGGGAGGAAATGAGCAGTTCTTC. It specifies CASSPGLAGGNEQFF.

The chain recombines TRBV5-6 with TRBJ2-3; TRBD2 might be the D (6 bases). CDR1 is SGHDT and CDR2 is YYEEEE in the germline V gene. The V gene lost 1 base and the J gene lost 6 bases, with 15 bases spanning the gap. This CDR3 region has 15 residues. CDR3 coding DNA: TGTGCCAGCAGCTTGTGGGGGTCGGGAGTGGATACGCAGTATTTT. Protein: CASSLWGSGVDTQYF.

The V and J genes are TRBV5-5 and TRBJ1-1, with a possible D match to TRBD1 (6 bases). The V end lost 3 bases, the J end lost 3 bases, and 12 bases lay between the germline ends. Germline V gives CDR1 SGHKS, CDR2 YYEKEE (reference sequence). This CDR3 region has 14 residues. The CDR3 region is CASSYPQGYTEAFF. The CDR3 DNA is TGTGCCAGCAGCTATCCCCAGGGGTACACTGAAGCTTTCTTT.

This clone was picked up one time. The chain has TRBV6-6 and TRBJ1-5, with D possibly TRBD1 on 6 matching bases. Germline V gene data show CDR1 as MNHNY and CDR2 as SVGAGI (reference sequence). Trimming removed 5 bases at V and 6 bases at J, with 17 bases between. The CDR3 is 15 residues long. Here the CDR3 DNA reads TGTGCCAGCAGTGATTATACAGGGCTGGGTCAGCCCCAGCATTTT. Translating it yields CASSDYTGLGQPQHF.

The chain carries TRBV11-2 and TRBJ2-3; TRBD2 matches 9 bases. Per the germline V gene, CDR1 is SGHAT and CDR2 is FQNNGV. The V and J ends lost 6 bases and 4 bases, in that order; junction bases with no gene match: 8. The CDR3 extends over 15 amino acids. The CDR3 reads CASSPRREGADTQYF. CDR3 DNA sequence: TGTGCCAGCAGTCCGAGGCGGGAGGGGGCAGATACGCAGTATTTT.

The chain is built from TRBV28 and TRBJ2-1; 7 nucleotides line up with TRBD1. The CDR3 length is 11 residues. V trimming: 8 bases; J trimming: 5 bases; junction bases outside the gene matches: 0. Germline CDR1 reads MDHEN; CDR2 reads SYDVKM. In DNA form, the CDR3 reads TGTGCCAGCGACAGGGACAATGAGCAGTTCTTC. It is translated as CASDRDNEQFF.

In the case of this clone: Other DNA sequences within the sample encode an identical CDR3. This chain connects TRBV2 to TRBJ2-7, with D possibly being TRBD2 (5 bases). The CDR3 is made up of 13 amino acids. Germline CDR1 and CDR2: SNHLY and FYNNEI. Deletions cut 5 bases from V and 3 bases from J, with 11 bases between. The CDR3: CASSPGLGYEQYF. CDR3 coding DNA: TGTGCCAGCAGTCCGGGGTTGGGCTACGAGCAGTACTTC. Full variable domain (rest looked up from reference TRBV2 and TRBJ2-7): EPEVTQTPSHQVTQMGQEVILRCVPISNHLYFYWYRQILGQKVEFLVSFYNNEISEKSEIFDDQFSVERPDGSNFTLKIRSTKLEDSAMYFCASSPGLGYEQYFGPGTRLTVT.

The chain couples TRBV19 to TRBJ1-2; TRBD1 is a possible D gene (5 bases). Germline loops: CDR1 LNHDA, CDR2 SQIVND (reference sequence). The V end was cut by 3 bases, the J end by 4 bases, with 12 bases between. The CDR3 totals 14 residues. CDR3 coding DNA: TGTGCCAGTAGTATCTGGGGACCGAGCTATGGCTACACCTTC. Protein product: CASSIWGPSYGYTF.

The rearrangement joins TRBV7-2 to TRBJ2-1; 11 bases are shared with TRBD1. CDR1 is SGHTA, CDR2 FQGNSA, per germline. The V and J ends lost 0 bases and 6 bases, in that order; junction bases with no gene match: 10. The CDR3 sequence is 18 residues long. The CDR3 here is CASSLAALGTGGLNEQFF. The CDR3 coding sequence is TGTGCCAGCAGCTTAGCGGCTCTAGGGACAGGGGGACTCAATGAGCAGTTCTTC.

CDR3 protein: CASSVNSGLFYEQYF. As DNA, the CDR3 is TGTGCCAGCAGTGTAAATTCGGGACTATTCTACGAGCAGTACTTC. The chain links TRBV6-1 to TRBJ2-7; 7 nucleotides agree with TRBD2. This CDR3 spans 15 amino acids. The germline gives CDR1 MNHNS, CDR2 SASEGT. Trimming at V came to 4 bases and at J to 3 bases, leaving 9 bases not matched to a gene.

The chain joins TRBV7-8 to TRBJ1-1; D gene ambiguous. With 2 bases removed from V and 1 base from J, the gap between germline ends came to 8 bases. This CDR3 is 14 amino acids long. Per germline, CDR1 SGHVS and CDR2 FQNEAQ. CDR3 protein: CASSLTYSNTEAFF. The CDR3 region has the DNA TGTGCCAGCAGCTTAACCTATTCGAACACTGAAGCTTTCTTT.

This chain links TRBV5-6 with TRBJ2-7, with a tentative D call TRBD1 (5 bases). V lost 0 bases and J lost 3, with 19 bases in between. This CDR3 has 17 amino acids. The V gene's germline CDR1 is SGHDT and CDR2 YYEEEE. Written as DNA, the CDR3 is TGTGCCAGCAGCTTGGGGGCCTCAAGGGGCCTAATCTACGAGCAGTACTTC. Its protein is CASSLGASRGLIYEQYF.

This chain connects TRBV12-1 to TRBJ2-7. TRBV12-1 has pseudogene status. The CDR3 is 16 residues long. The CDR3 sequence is CASSFARRQSSYEQYF. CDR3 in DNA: TGTGCCAGCAGCTTTGCGAGGAGACAAAGCTCCTACGAGCAGTACTTC.

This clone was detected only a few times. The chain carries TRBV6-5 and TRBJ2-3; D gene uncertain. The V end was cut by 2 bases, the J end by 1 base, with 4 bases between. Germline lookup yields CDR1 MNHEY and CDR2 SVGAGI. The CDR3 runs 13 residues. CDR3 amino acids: CASSYTGTDTQYF. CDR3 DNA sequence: TGTGCCAGCAGTTACACCGGCACAGATACGCAGTATTTT.

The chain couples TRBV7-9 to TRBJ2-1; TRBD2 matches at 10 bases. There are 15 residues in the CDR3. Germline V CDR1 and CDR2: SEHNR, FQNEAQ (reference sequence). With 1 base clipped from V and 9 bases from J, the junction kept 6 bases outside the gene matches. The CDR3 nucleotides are TGTGCCAGCAGCTTAGTTTCTAGCGGGAGTTCTGAGCAGTTCTTC. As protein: CASSLVSSGSSEQFF.

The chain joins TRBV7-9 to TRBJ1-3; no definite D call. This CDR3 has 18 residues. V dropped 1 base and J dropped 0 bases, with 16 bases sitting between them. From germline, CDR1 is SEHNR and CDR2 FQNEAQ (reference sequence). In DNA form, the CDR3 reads TGTGCCAGCAGCTTAGAGAACGCCGCCGTATCCTCTGGAAACACCATATATTTT. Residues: CASSLENAAVSSGNTIYF.

CDR3 DNA: TGTGCCAGCAGTGAAGCGGAAAAGGGGGTCCAAGAGACCCAGTACTTC. Translating gives CASSEAEKGVQETQYF. V gene TRBV6-1 combines with J gene TRBJ2-5; TRBD1 might be the D (6 bases). The germline V and J ends were trimmed by 0 bases and 1 base, with 12 bases remaining between them. This CDR3 spans 16 amino acids. Germline V lookup: CDR1 MNHNS, CDR2 SASEGT.

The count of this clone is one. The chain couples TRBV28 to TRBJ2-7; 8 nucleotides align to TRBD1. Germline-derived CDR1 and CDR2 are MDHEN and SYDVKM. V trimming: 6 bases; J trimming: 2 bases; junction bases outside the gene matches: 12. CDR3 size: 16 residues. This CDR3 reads CASSPLPGTGTYEQYF. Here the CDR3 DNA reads TGTGCCAGCAGCCCACTTCCCGGGACAGGAACCTACGAGCAGTACTTC.